This T cell receptor beta chain was sequenced during a study of T cells in Graves' hyperthyroidism and ophthalmopathy. The CDR3 loop spans 15 amino acids. Trimming at V came to 3 bases and at J to 0 bases, leaving 4 bases not matched to a gene. Germline V gene lookup returns CDR1 LGHDT and CDR2 YNNKEL (reference sequence). Out of approximately 10 ml of fresh peripheral blood came the PBMCs. Ten or more counts support this clonotype. Amplification of TCR beta CDR3 regions used RNA as the template. In the first-round RT-PCR of the TCR CDR3, the HTBI primer set was used. Using its own MiXCR run on the multiplex PCR reads, TCRdb lists one record per CDR3 protein. The data show a few hundred thousand distinct CDR3 sequences, about 14% seen once.

Sequenced material: blood. The chain is built from TRBV3-1 and TRBJ2-7, with 8 bases aligning to TRBD2. This receptor was taken from a woman in her thirties or forties with Graves' hyperthyroidism. CDR3 region: CASSQTSASSYEQYF. DNA for the CDR3: TGTGCCAGCAGCCAGACTAGCGCCAGCTCCTACGAGCAGTACTTC.